The subject of this entry is one TCR beta chain. The data originate from a study of blood T cell repertoires in COVID-19. Germline CDR1 and CDR2: GTSNPN and SVGIG (reference sequence). Germline trimming cut 2 bases from V and 1 base from J; bases unmatched to any gene: 8. The CDR3 runs to 18 residues. Here immunoSEQ multiplex PCR was the method, and the copy in TCRdb shows in-frame clones only, minus some. This table has about 110,000 clones, 70% to 90% appearing once. The sample taken for sequencing was peripheral blood. The sequence derives from a man aged 35 to 55 with acute or convalescent COVID-19. The rearrangement uses TRBV30 and TRBJ2-1, with 13 bases lining up with TRBD2. CDR3 sequence: CAWSLPGLAGASYNEQFF. The CDR3 DNA follows: TGTGCCTGGAGTCTCCCAGGACTAGCGGGAGCATCCTACAATGAGCAGTTCTTC.